The clone carrying this T cell receptor beta chain occurred a few times. What it recognizes is unknown. The data derive from a study of T cells in Graves' hyperthyroidism and ophthalmopathy. Using RNA transcripts as the source, TCR beta CDR3 regions were amplified. The primer set for the first-round RT-PCR of the TCR CDR3 was HTBI. TCRdb passed the multiplex PCR reads through MiXCR, listing each CDR3 protein once. The sample records under 600,000 distinct CDR3 sequences, approximately 16% being singletons. Study-wide results and limits: Ophthalmopathy was distinguished from stable hyperthyroidism by 13 V-J signatures.

The cohort's ophthalmopathy patients, a group with duration under 3 months, had a Clinical Activity Score of at least 3 and a NOSPECS grade of at least 4. Germline V CDR1 and CDR2: SEHNR, FQNEAQ (reference sequence). This CDR3 is 14 amino acids long. Trimming took off 5 bases at V and 4 bases at J, with 9 bases between the two ends. Sequencing input: blood. The receptor's source is a woman aged 40 to 55 with Graves' ophthalmopathy. The chain couples TRBV7-9 to TRBJ2-6; no firm D call. The CDR3 sequence is CASSILRGANVLTF. The CDR3 DNA sequence: TGTGCCAGCAGCATTTTGCGGGGGGCCAACGTCCTGACTTTC.